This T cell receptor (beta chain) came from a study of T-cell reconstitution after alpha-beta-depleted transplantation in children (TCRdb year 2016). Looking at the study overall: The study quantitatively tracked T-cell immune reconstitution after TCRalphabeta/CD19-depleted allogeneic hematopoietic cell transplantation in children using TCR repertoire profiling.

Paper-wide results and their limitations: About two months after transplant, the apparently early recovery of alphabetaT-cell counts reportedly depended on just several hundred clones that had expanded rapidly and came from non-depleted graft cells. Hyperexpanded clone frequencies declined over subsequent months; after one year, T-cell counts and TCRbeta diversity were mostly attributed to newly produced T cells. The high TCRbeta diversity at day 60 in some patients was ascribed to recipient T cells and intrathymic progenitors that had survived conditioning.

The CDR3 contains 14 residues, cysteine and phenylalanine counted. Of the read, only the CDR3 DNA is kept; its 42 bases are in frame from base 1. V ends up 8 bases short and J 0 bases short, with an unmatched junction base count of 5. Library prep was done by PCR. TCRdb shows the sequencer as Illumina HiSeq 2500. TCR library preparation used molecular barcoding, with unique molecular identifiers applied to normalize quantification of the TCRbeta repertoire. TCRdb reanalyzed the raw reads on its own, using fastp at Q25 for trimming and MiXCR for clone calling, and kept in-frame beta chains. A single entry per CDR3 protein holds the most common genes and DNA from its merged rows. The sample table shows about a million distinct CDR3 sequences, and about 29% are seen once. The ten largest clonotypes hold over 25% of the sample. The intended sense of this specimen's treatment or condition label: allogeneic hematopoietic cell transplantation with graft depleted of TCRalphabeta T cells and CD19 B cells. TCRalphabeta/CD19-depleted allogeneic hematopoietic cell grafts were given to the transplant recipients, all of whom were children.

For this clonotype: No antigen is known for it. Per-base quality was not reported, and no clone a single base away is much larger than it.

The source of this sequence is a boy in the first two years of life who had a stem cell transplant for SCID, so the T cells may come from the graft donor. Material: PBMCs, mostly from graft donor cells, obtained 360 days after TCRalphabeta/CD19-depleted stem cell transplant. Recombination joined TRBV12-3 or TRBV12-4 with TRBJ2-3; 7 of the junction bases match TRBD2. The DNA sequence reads TGTGCCAGCGAACCGGGACTAAGCACAGATACGCAGTATTTT. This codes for CASEPGLSTDTQYF.